The 28 T cell receptor beta chains presented below share a single source sample, sequenced in a study of vaccination and CD4 T cells after COVID-19. The study sequenced cultured CD4+ T cell DNA using the Oncomine TCR Beta short-read assay. TCRdb reprocessed the PCR reads via MiXCR and lists one record per CDR3 protein. The sample has 10,000 to 12,000 distinct CDR3 sequences, about 77% seen once; the top ten hold 7.5% to 9%. Treatment denoted: approximately nine-day PBMC culture with coronavirus spike peptide pools or control peptides (ViraFEST assay). These receptors' antigens are unknown. Sequencing was performed on CD4+ T cells from blood, cultured in vitro. The receptors here all came from a human donor who had recovered from COVID-19.

The chain employs TRBV7-7 and TRBJ2-2; D gene uncertain. The germline V gene encodes CDR1 SSHAT and CDR2 FNYEAQ (reference sequence). Between the trimmed V and J ends, which lost 3 bases and 6 bases, there was a span of 17 bases. The CDR3 totals 16 residues. CDR3 bases: TGTGCCAGCAGCTTTGAGACTCCCAGCGTTGCCGGGGAGCTGTTTTTT. This codes for CASSFETPSVAGELFF.

The rearrangement links TRBV12-3 or TRBV12-4 to TRBJ1-5; TRBD1 agrees at 9 bases. The ends lost 6 bases at V and 2 bases at J; junction bases unmatched: 5. The CDR3 has 15 residues. The CDR3, as DNA: TGTGCCAGCAGCCTCACAGGGGGCGGCAATCAGCCCCAGCATTTT. This codes for CASSLTGGGNQPQHF.

The chain is built from TRBV7-9 and TRBJ2-3; D unresolved. The V gene's germline CDR1 is SEHNR and CDR2 FQNEAQ (reference sequence). The V end was cut by 3 bases, the J end by 9 bases, with 10 bases between. This CDR3 is built from 12 residues. The CDR3 DNA follows: TGTGCCAGCAGCTTTTATGGGCCCACGCAGTATTTT. It codes for CASSFYGPTQYF.

CDR3 amino acids: CASSPLDRGRMNTEAFF. As DNA, the CDR3 is TGTGCCAGCAGCCCGCTCGACAGGGGTCGTATGAACACTGAAGCTTTCTTT. The chain joins TRBV7-2 to TRBJ1-1; 8 positions match TRBD1. The V gene's germline CDR1 is SGHTA and CDR2 FQGNSA. The CDR3 runs 17 residues. V lost 5 bases, J lost 0 bases, and 11 bases stayed unmatched.

The rearrangement links TRBV19 to TRBJ1-2; D is possibly TRBD1 (5 bases). Germline V gene lookup returns CDR1 LNHDA and CDR2 SQIVND (reference sequence). Trimming left V 10 bases short and J 7 bases short, with 16 bases between. This CDR3 has 12 amino acids. In DNA, the CDR3 is TGTGCCACGGGGACTCTCCGCGGTGGCTACACCTTC. Amino acids: CATGTLRGGYTF.

Only a few counts were recorded for this clonotype. This rearrangement joins TRBV5-1 to TRBJ2-1; 12 bases line up with TRBD2. The J call may be in error: the DNA end matches TRBJ2-7 better. The CDR3 sequence is 15 residues long. Germline CDR1 SGHRS, CDR2 YFSETQ. As DNA, the CDR3 is TGCGCCAGCAGCTTGGGGCGGACTAGCGGGACCGAGCAGTACTTC. It specifies CASSLGRTSGTEQYF.

The chain links TRBV19 to TRBJ1-6, with D possibly matching TRBD1 (5 bases). This CDR3 is 16 amino acids long. Germline V CDR1 and CDR2: LNHDA, SQIVND (reference sequence). Between the trimmed V and J ends, which lost 6 bases and 5 bases, there was a span of 17 bases. CDR3 in amino acids: CASSDQPGRNNSPLHF. DNA for the CDR3: TGTGCCAGTAGCGACCAACCGGGACGGAATAATTCACCCCTCCACTTT. Complete variable domain (other parts from reference TRBV19 and TRBJ1-6): DGGITQSPKYLFRKEGQNVTLSCEQNLNHDAMYWYRQDPGQGLRLIYYSQIVNDFQKGDIAEGYSVSREKKESFPLTVTSAQKNPTAFYLCASSDQPGRNNSPLHFGNGTRLTVT.

The chain combines TRBV7-3 with TRBJ2-2; D might be TRBD1 (5 bases). Germline loops: CDR1 SGHTA, CDR2 FQGTGA. Trimming took off 5 bases at V and 8 bases at J, with 15 bases between the two ends. This CDR3 spans 14 amino acids. For the CDR3, the DNA is TGTGCCAGCAGCACCTCAGGGCGTAATGGGGAGCTGTTTTTT. It yields the protein CASSTSGRNGELFF.

The V call is TRBV6-1, the J call TRBJ1-6; tentative D call: TRBD1 (5 bases). Germline loops: CDR1 MNHNS, CDR2 SASEGT. The CDR3 has 15 amino acids. The V gene lost 7 bases and the J gene lost 7 bases, with 17 bases spanning the gap. CDR3 DNA: TGTGCCAGCATCTCGGTCGGGACTGTGAATTCACCCCTCCACTTT. Translating it yields CASISVGTVNSPLHF.

This clonotype has just a few counts. This chain connects TRBV20-1 to TRBJ1-2, with no clear D. V lost 3 bases and J 2 bases, leaving 13 bases between the germline ends. The germline V gene has CDR1 DFQATT and CDR2 SNEGSKA (reference sequence). There are 14 residues in the CDR3. CDR3 nucleotides: TGCAGTGCTAGCTCCAGCACCCCGAACTATGGCTACACCTTC. Translating gives CSASSSTPNYGYTF.

The chain uses TRBV24-1 and TRBJ2-3; D is uncertain. V was clipped by 4 bases and J by 8 bases, with 12 bases between them. Per the germline V gene, CDR1 is KGHDR and CDR2 is SFDVKD. The CDR3 length is 13 residues. CDR3 protein: CATSDPGLPTQYF. CDR3 DNA: TGTGCCACCAGTGACCCCGGCCTGCCTACGCAGTATTTT.

V gene TRBV7-2 combines with J gene TRBJ2-2; D may match TRBD1 or TRBD2 (5 bases each). This CDR3 has 17 amino acids. Germline V lookup: CDR1 SGHTA, CDR2 FQGNSA. V was shortened by 5 bases and J by 2 bases, with 18 bases between the two germline ends. The CDR3 DNA is TGTGCCAGCAGCGCCCGGGGTTGGGGGAAAAACACCGGGGAGCTGTTTTTT. Amino acid sequence: CASSARGWGKNTGELFF.

V and J are TRBV6-1 and TRBJ1-4; D ambiguous. In germline, CDR1 is MNHNS, CDR2 SASEGT. CDR3 length: 12 residues. The V end was cut by 0 bases, the J end by 14 bases, with 10 bases between. The CDR3 protein is CASSEAPTRLFF. CDR3 bases: TGTGCCAGCAGTGAAGCTCCTACAAGGCTGTTTTTT.

The V gene is TRBV6-1, the J gene TRBJ1-1, with D tentatively TRBD1 (5 bases). This CDR3 is built from 14 residues. Trimming took 6 bases from V and 7 from J, leaving 18 bases between them. Germline V gene data show CDR1 as MNHNS and CDR2 as SASEGT. In DNA form, the CDR3 reads TGTGCCAGCAGCACCGGGACGCTGGGACTTGAAGCTTTCTTT. This translates into CASSTGTLGLEAFF.

The rearrangement uses TRBV10-3 and TRBJ1-1; D is ambiguous. CDR1 ENHRY and CDR2 SYGVKD come from the germline V gene. Trimming shortened V by 5 bases and J by 0 bases, and 7 bases separated the two germline ends. CDR3 length equals 13 residues. The CDR3 bases are TGTGCCATCAGTTTGGGATTGAACACTGAAGCTTTCTTT. This gives the protein CAISLGLNTEAFF.

The rearrangement links TRBV19 to TRBJ1-2, with D possibly matching TRBD1 (6 bases). Trimming pared 9 bases from V and 8 bases from J, leaving 16 bases between. CDR1 LNHDA and CDR2 SQIVND come from the germline V gene (reference sequence). The CDR3 consists of 12 residues. The chain's CDR3 is CASRRQEEGYTF. Written as DNA, the CDR3 is TGTGCCAGCCGAAGACAGGAGGAGGGCTACACCTTC.

The rearrangement uses TRBV6-5 and TRBJ1-5; TRBD1 is a possible D gene (5 bases). CDR3 length: 17 amino acids. The germline V gene has CDR1 MNHEY and CDR2 SVGAGI. V was cut by 0 bases and J by 0 bases, with 12 bases left in between. The DNA for the CDR3 is TGTGCCAGCAGTTACTCGGGGTCGGGACTTAGCAATCAGCCCCAGCATTTT. It encodes CASSYSGSGLSNQPQHF.

Only a few counts were recorded for this clonotype. This rearrangement joins TRBV7-8 to TRBJ1-6; no clear D gene. Germline V gene data show CDR1 as SGHVS and CDR2 as FQNEAQ. The CDR3 extends over 18 amino acids. V was cut by 4 bases and J by 0 bases, with 16 bases left in between. The CDR3 region has the DNA TGTGCCAGCAGCTCACTCGACCCAGTGAGCTCCTATAATTCACCCCTCCACTTT. It codes for CASSSLDPVSSYNSPLHF.

V gene TRBV5-1 combines with J gene TRBJ2-1, with D possibly matching TRBD1 (6 bases). The CDR3 has 18 amino acids. V gave up 2 bases and J gave up 1 base, with 19 bases separating them. Germline lookup yields CDR1 SGHRS and CDR2 YFSETQ. This CDR3 reads CASSFEPQGKGSYNEQFF. In DNA form, the CDR3 reads TGCGCCAGCAGCTTCGAACCACAGGGTAAGGGGTCCTACAATGAGCAGTTCTTC.

V is TRBV7-2 and J is TRBJ1-6; D is unresolved. Germline V CDR1 and CDR2: SGHTA, FQGNSA. Trimming removed 7 bases from V and 6 bases from J, with 16 bases in between. CDR3 length: 15 residues. The CDR3 nucleotides are TGTGCCAGCACCCCCCGGTCCCTCGTTAATTCACCCCTCCACTTT. This translates into CASTPRSLVNSPLHF.

V and J are TRBV19 and TRBJ1-1, with 7 bases matching TRBD1. The CDR3 has 14 residues. From germline, CDR1 is LNHDA and CDR2 SQIVND (reference sequence). V was pared by 4 bases and J by 3 bases, with 5 bases of the junction left unmatched. The CDR3 DNA sequence: TGTGCCAGTAGTAAACCGGGACAGCACACTGAAGCTTTCTTT. Translated: CASSKPGQHTEAFF.

This clonotype was observed a few times. The chain carries TRBV6-1 and TRBJ2-7; a weak D match, TRBD2 (7 bases). This CDR3 contains 13 residues. V was trimmed by 10 bases and J by 5 bases, leaving 18 bases between them. From germline, CDR1 is MNHNS and CDR2 SASEGT. CDR3 protein: CATRGGGRDEQYF. In nucleotides, the CDR3 is TGTGCCACAAGAGGGGGGGGCCGGGACGAGCAGTACTTC.

This clonotype is a singleton in its sample. CDR3 sequence: CASSYPPWSYTF. CDR3 bases: TGTGCCAGCAGTTATCCCCCTTGGAGCTACACCTTC. V gene TRBV6-2 or TRBV6-3 combines with J gene TRBJ1-2; D unresolved. V lost 3 bases and J lost 9, with 11 bases in between. There are 12 residues in the CDR3. Germline CDR1 MNHEY, CDR2 SVGEGT.

The chain joins TRBV6-2 or TRBV6-3 to TRBJ2-7; no clear D gene. The germline V gene encodes CDR1 MNHEY and CDR2 SVGEGT. V dropped 2 bases and J dropped 6 bases, with 8 bases sitting between them. The CDR3 consists of 12 residues. CDR3 loop: CASSYPDFEQYF. CDR3 DNA: TGTGCCAGCAGTTACCCCGATTTCGAGCAGTACTTC.

This chain links TRBV15 with TRBJ1-1; D unresolved. CDR3 length equals 13 residues. With 5 bases removed from V and 1 base from J, the gap between germline ends came to 8 bases. The germline V gene encodes CDR1 LNHNV and CDR2 YYDKDF (reference sequence). The CDR3 here is CATSPLKNTEAFF. Here the CDR3 DNA reads TGTGCCACCAGCCCTTTAAAGAACACTGAAGCTTTCTTT. Together with reference TRBV15 and TRBJ1-1, the CDR3 gives the full variable domain: DAMVIQNPRYQVTQFGKPVTLSCSQTLNHNVMYWYQQKSSQAPKLLFHYYDKDFNNEADTPDNFQSRRPNTSFCFLDIRSPGLGDTAMYLCATSPLKNTEAFFGQGTRLTVV.

This chain connects TRBV21-1 to TRBJ1-6; the table gives TRBD1 as D, unverified against the DNA. TRBV21-1 is shown as a pseudogene. This CDR3 has 15 amino acids. The CDR3 nucleotides read TGTGCCAGCAGCACCCGACAGCCAAGGGATTCACCCCTCCACTTT. Encoded protein: CASSTRQPRDSPLHF.

The chain's CDR3 is CASSFHQGGYTF. CDR3 nucleotide sequence: TGTGCCAGCAGCTTCCACCAAGGAGGCTACACCTTC. This chain uses TRBV7-9 with TRBJ1-2; no clear D gene. The germline V gene encodes CDR1 SEHNR and CDR2 FQNEAQ (reference sequence). V was cut by 3 bases and J by 8 bases, with 10 bases left in between. The CDR3 covers 12 residues.

This chain links TRBV20-1 with TRBJ1-2, with D possibly TRBD1 on 6 matching bases. CDR3 length equals 14 residues. V dropped 0 bases and J dropped 5 bases, with 13 bases sitting between them. From germline, CDR1 is DFQATT and CDR2 SNEGSKA (reference sequence). CDR3 protein: CSAREARTAYGYTF. DNA of the CDR3: TGCAGTGCTAGAGAGGCGAGGACAGCTTATGGCTACACCTTC.